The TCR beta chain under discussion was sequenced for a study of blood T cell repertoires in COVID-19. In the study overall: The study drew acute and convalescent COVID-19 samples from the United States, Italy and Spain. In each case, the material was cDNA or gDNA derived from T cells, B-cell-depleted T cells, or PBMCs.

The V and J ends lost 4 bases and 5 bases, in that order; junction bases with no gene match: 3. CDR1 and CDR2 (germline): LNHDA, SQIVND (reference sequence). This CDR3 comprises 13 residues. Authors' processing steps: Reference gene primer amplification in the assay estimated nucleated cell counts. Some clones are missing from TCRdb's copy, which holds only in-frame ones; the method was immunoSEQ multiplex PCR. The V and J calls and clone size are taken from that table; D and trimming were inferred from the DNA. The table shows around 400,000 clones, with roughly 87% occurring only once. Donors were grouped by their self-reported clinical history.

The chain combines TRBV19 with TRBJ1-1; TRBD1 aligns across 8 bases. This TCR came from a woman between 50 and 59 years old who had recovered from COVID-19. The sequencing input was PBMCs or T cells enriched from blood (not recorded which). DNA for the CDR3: TGTGCCAGTAGTACCGGACAGGGAACTGAAGCTTTCTTT. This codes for CASSTGQGTEAFF.